This record looks at one T cell receptor (beta chain) sequence and its context. Its antigen is still unknown. This CDR3 contains 14 residues. The V gene lost 1 base and the J gene lost 0 bases, with 7 bases spanning the gap. Germline CDR1 and CDR2: SGHTA and FQGNSA. The sample originates from a study of shared clonotypes between healthy human individuals. For the study at large: Per donor, three plates held CD4 naive cells, three held CD4 memory, two held CD8 naive and one held CD8 memory.

General study points: Generation probabilities of non-shared clonotypes were lower (relative to those shared by all four donors).

Clones were sequenced by immunoSEQ multiplex PCR, and TCRdb holds only the in-frame ones, with some missing. The table lists 1,400,000 or so clones, approximately 98.5% of them singletons. V is TRBV7-2 and J is TRBJ2-7; weak D call: TRBD1 (6 bases). Material: naive CD4+ T cells sorted from blood. As for subset: CD45RA+ positively selected. The sequence derives from a man in his thirties or forties in good health. Here the CDR3 DNA reads TGTGCCAGCAGCTTAGGACAGGACTCCTACGAGCAGTACTTC. Protein: CASSLGQDSYEQYF.